Presented here are 2 T cell receptor beta chains from one specimen sequenced in a study of blood T cell repertoires in COVID-19. Only in-frame clones appear in the TCRdb table, and some are missing; sequencing was by immunoSEQ multiplex PCR. The table lists 200,000 to 250,000 clones, almost 90% of them singletons, with less than 3.5% in the top ten. The material sequenced was peripheral blood. These TCRs come from a woman between 55 and 75 years old with acute or convalescent COVID-19.

V and J are TRBV3-1 (or the pseudogene TRBV3-2) and TRBJ1-5; D possibly corresponds to TRBD1 (6 bases). The length of the CDR3 is 15 residues. Trimming shortened V by 1 base and J by 2 bases, and 9 bases separated the two germline ends. Germline CDR1 reads LGHDT; CDR2 reads YNNKEL (reference sequence). CDR3 coding DNA: TGTGCCAGCAGCCAAGTACCAGGGGGCAATCAGCCCCAGCATTTT. The encoded protein is CASSQVPGGNQPQHF.

This clone was recorded only once. The chain is built from TRBV2 and TRBJ1-6; perhaps TRBD1 as D (6 bases). V lost 6 bases and J lost 13, with 22 bases in between. The CDR3 is 15 amino acids. CDR1 and CDR2 from the germline V gene are SNHLY and FYNNEI. Here the CDR3 DNA reads TGTGCCAGCAGATTAAGTTTGGGTGGGGGCCTTCCCCTCCACTTT. Protein: CASRLSLGGGLPLHF. Based on the CDR3 plus reference TRBV2 and TRBJ1-6, the full variable domain is EPEVTQTPSHQVTQMGQEVILRCVPISNHLYFYWYRQILGQKVEFLVSFYNNEISEKSEIFDDQFSVERPDGSNFTLKIRSTKLEDSAMYFCASRLSLGGGLPLHFGNGTRLTVT.